The next 30 T cell receptor beta chains were all read from a single sample in a study of identical twins. TCRdb independently ran MiXCR on the 5' RACE reads; one entry per CDR3 protein. Here the sample spans about 890,000 distinct CDR3 sequences, approximately 13% being singletons. These data were also reused for a study on yellow fever vaccine responses in identical twins.

Material: PBMCs. These receptors all come from a woman younger than 35 in good health.

J is TRBJ2-1 and V is TRBV12-5; 13 bases line up with TRBD2. CDR1 LGHNT and CDR2 FRNRAP come from the germline V gene. This CDR3 has 19 residues. Trimming cost V 3 bases and J 9 bases; bases outside gene matches: 17. CDR3: CASGLQLSGTSGKSVEQFF. The CDR3 DNA is TGTGCTAGTGGTTTACAACTCTCCGGGACTAGCGGGAAGTCAGTTGAGCAGTTCTTC.

This clonotype has just a few counts. V gene TRBV5-1 combines with J gene TRBJ2-5, with D possibly matching TRBD1 (5 bases). The germline V and J ends were trimmed by 0 bases and 2 bases, with 8 bases remaining between them. This CDR3 region has 14 residues. Germline CDR1 SGHRS, CDR2 YFSETQ. The CDR3: CASSLADRQETQYF. The CDR3 coding sequence is TGCGCCAGCAGCTTGGCTGACAGACAAGAGACCCAGTACTTC.

The chain employs TRBV24-1 and TRBJ2-7; D is possibly TRBD2 (6 bases). The V gene's germline CDR1 is KGHDR and CDR2 SFDVKD. V lost 3 bases and J 6 bases, leaving 8 bases between the germline ends. This CDR3 is built from 12 residues. The CDR3 sequence: CATSDGGLEQYF. CDR3 bases: TGTGCCACCAGTGATGGGGGACTCGAGCAGTACTTC.

This clonotype has a handful of counts. J is TRBJ1-1 and V is TRBV4-1; no clear D gene. V was trimmed by 6 bases and J by 1 base, leaving 12 bases between them. This CDR3 is built from 14 residues. The germline V gene has CDR1 MGHRA and CDR2 YSYEKL. CDR3: CASSTRTANTEAFF. The CDR3 DNA reads TGCGCCAGCAGTACCCGGACGGCGAACACTGAAGCTTTCTTT.

The chain recombines TRBV18 with TRBJ2-1; D is ambiguous. With 2 bases removed from V and 7 bases from J, the gap between germline ends came to 12 bases. The CDR3 is 14 residues long. Germline CDR1 reads KGHSH; CDR2 reads LQKENI. CDR3 protein: CASSPSVGGNEQFF. In nucleotides, the CDR3 is TGTGCCAGCTCACCATCAGTAGGCGGAAATGAGCAGTTCTTC.

This clonotype was observed a few times. The chain couples TRBV7-3 to TRBJ1-2, with 12 bases that match TRBD1. V was clipped by 5 bases and J by 8 bases; unmatched bases: 12. Germline values: CDR1 SGHTA, CDR2 FQGTGA. This CDR3 spans 16 amino acids. CDR3 sequence: CASSAGTGGAFDGYTF. CDR3 DNA sequence: TGTGCCAGCAGCGCCGGGACAGGGGGCGCCTTTGACGGCTACACCTTC. Using reference TRBV7-3 and TRBJ1-2 for the parts outside the CDR3, the full variable domain is GAGVSQTPSNKVTEKGKYVELRCDPISGHTALYWYRQSLGQGPEFLIYFQGTGAADDSGLPNDRFFAVRPEGSVSTLKIQRTERGDSAVYLCASSAGTGGAFDGYTFGSGTRLTVV.

This clonotype was recorded a few times. V usage is TRBV5-1 and J usage is TRBJ2-1; possibly TRBD1 for D (6 bases). V gave up 4 bases and J gave up 3 bases, with 17 bases separating them. This CDR3 region has 16 residues. Germline lookup yields CDR1 SGHRS and CDR2 YFSETQ. The CDR3 DNA is TGCGCCAGCAGCCATCTAACCAGGGGTGGCTACAATGAGCAGTTCTTC. Amino acid sequence: CASSHLTRGGYNEQFF.

V usage is TRBV2 and J usage is TRBJ2-1; 9 bases align to TRBD1. The CDR3 consists of 14 residues. Germline V gene data show CDR1 as SNHLY and CDR2 as FYNNEI. Trimming cost V 6 bases and J 10 bases; bases outside gene matches: 10. CDR3 bases: TGTGCCAGCAGGGGGACAGGGCGAACTCCCGAGCAGTTCTTC. This translates into CASRGTGRTPEQFF. The entire variable domain, with the rest obtained from reference TRBV2 and TRBJ2-1, is as follows: EPEVTQTPSHQVTQMGQEVILRCVPISNHLYFYWYRQILGQKVEFLVSFYNNEISEKSEIFDDQFSVERPDGSNFTLKIRSTKLEDSAMYFCASRGTGRTPEQFFGPGTRLTVL.

This clonotype was recorded at least ten times. The rearrangement joins TRBV7-2 to TRBJ2-1; D remains ambiguous. CDR1 is SGHTA and CDR2 is FQGNSA in the germline V gene. The CDR3 has 13 residues. V lost 6 bases, J lost 2 bases, and 8 bases lay in between. The CDR3 reads CASSFGPYNEQFF. The CDR3 region has the DNA TGTGCCAGCAGTTTTGGCCCCTACAATGAGCAGTTCTTC.

V usage is TRBV15 and J usage is TRBJ1-1; D unresolved. CDR1 is LNHNV, CDR2 YYDKDF, per germline (reference sequence). This CDR3 region has 16 residues. The germline V and J ends were trimmed by 1 base and 0 bases, with 12 bases remaining between them. The CDR3 region is CATSRGLEGLNTEAFF. The DNA for the CDR3 is TGTGCCACCAGCAGAGGGTTGGAGGGTCTGAACACTGAAGCTTTCTTT.

This clonotype turned up a few times. As DNA, the CDR3 is TGTGCCAGCAGCTTGTACATCCAGGGCGTCTACTACAATGAGCAGTTCTTC. Protein: CASSLYIQGVYYNEQFF. The V gene is TRBV5-6, the J gene TRBJ2-1; D might be TRBD1 (5 bases). Trimming took 1 base from V and 3 from J, leaving 17 bases between them. CDR3 size: 17 residues. CDR1 and CDR2 from the germline V gene are SGHDT and YYEEEE.

This clonotype was counted ten times or more. The chain is built from TRBV4-2 and TRBJ2-5; tentative D call: TRBD1 (6 bases). Trimming removed 1 base from V and 5 bases from J, with 17 bases in between. The CDR3 has 16 residues. The germline CDR1 and CDR2 sequences are LGHNA and YNFKEQ. CDR3 sequence reads: CASSQGSGQLPETQYF. The CDR3 nucleotides read TGTGCCAGCAGCCAAGGTTCTGGACAGCTCCCCGAGACCCAGTACTTC.

CDR3 nucleotides: TGCGCCAGCAGCTTGGTGGGGGGTCAGGACACTGAAGCTTTCTTT. Protein sequence: CASSLVGGQDTEAFF. The chain joins TRBV5-1 to TRBJ1-1; D may be TRBD1 (5 bases). There are 15 residues in the CDR3. Germline assignment: CDR1 SGHRS and CDR2 YFSETQ. The ends were cut back, 0 bases at V and 3 bases at J, with 12 bases in the middle.

The chain has TRBV19 and TRBJ2-7; D might be TRBD1 (5 bases). CDR3 length: 14 residues. V lost 7 bases and J 3 bases, leaving 16 bases between the germline ends. Germline V gene sequence: CDR1 LNHDA, CDR2 SQIVND (reference sequence). CDR3 in DNA: TGTGCCAGTAACCAGGGCGGCTCTCGCTACGAGCAGTACTTC. It translates to CASNQGGSRYEQYF.

This clonotype turned up a few times. The V and J genes are TRBV5-1 and TRBJ2-1; 8 positions agree with TRBD2. The J segment lost 8 bases and the V segment lost 4 bases, leaving 17 bases of the junction unmatched. The CDR3 runs 17 residues. Germline-derived CDR1 and CDR2 are SGHRS and YFSETQ. CDR3 protein: CASSPPYDGRVPDEQFF. The CDR3 DNA reads as TGCGCCAGCAGCCCACCCTATGACGGGAGGGTCCCGGATGAGCAGTTCTTC.

This clonotype was detected a few times. V is TRBV6-1 and J is TRBJ2-3; D may be TRBD2 (6 bases). The CDR3 covers 14 residues. Trimming took off 6 bases at V and 4 bases at J, with 14 bases between the two ends. CDR1 is MNHNS and CDR2 is SASEGT in the germline V gene. The CDR3 is CASRQDYGPDTQYF. The CDR3 nucleotides are TGTGCCAGCAGACAGGACTATGGGCCAGATACGCAGTATTTT.

This clonotype came up a few times. The gene calls are TRBV2 and TRBJ2-7, with D perhaps matching TRBD1 or TRBD2 (5 bases each). Germline CDR1 reads SNHLY; CDR2 reads FYNNEI. The CDR3 spans 14 residues. V shed 4 bases and J shed 2 bases, with 12 bases lying between them. CDR3: CASSAGPGPYEQYV. Here the CDR3 DNA reads TGTGCCAGCAGTGCTGGTCCGGGACCCTACGAGCAGTACGTC.

A few counts support this clonotype. This chain connects TRBV2 to TRBJ2-7, with D maybe TRBD2 (5 bases). This CDR3 contains 12 residues. V was pared by 6 bases and J by 4 bases, with 10 bases between. Germline lookup yields CDR1 SNHLY and CDR2 FYNNEI. The CDR3 nucleotides read TGTGCCAGCAGCGGCTGGACTTACGAGCAGTACTTC. This sequence encodes CASSGWTYEQYF.

This clonotype has a handful of counts. The genes are TRBV6-2 or TRBV6-3 and TRBJ1-2, with D perhaps matching TRBD1 (5 bases). Trimming took off 0 bases at V and 7 bases at J, with 15 bases between the two ends. In germline, CDR1 is MNHEY, CDR2 SVGEGT. The length of the CDR3 is 15 residues. The CDR3 DNA follows: TGTGCCAGCAGTTACTCGCCCGACAGTGGGGCTGGCTACACCTTC. Protein: CASSYSPDSGAGYTF.

This chain joins TRBV2 and TRBJ2-7, with 14 bases fitting TRBD2. The J segment lost 0 bases and the V segment lost 7 bases, leaving 5 bases of the junction unmatched. Per germline, CDR1 SNHLY and CDR2 FYNNEI. The CDR3 has 16 amino acids. The CDR3: CASILGLAGVSYEQYF. The CDR3 DNA sequence: TGTGCCAGCATCCTGGGACTAGCGGGAGTCTCCTACGAGCAGTACTTC.

This clonotype was observed a handful of times. The chain recombines TRBV3-1 with TRBJ1-1, with TRBD1 matching 11 bases. The CDR3 consists of 17 residues. CDR1 and CDR2 (germline): LGHDT, YNNKEL (reference sequence). The ends lost 4 bases at V and 4 bases at J; junction bases unmatched: 11. The CDR3 reads CASSRVVRTGGGTEAFF. The DNA of the CDR3 is TGTGCCAGCAGCCGCGTCGTACGGACAGGGGGCGGCACTGAAGCTTTCTTT.

This clonotype has a handful of counts. The CDR3 sequence is CASSLEGRGENIQYF. CDR3 nucleotides: TGCGCCAGCAGCTTGGAGGGCAGGGGAGAAAACATTCAGTACTTC. V gene TRBV5-1 combines with J gene TRBJ2-4; a possible D gene is TRBD1 (6 bases). The CDR3 covers 15 residues. Looked up from germline, CDR1 is SGHRS and CDR2 is YFSETQ. The germline V and J ends were trimmed by 0 bases and 5 bases, with 12 bases remaining between them.

The chain uses TRBV2 and TRBJ2-2; D gene unclear. V lost 1 base and J lost 0, with 6 bases in between. The CDR3 has 15 residues. Germline CDR1 reads SNHLY; CDR2 reads FYNNEI. The CDR3 DNA sequence: TGTGCCAGCAGTGAAGAGGGCTCGAACACCGGGGAGCTGTTTTTT. This translates into CASSEEGSNTGELFF.

This clonotype was seen a handful of times. The V and J genes are TRBV14 and TRBJ1-6; no reliable D call. CDR1 is SGHDN and CDR2 is FVKESK in the germline V gene. V gave up 3 bases and J gave up 4 bases, with 4 bases separating them. This CDR3 spans 13 amino acids. The CDR3 spells CASSQLYNSPLHF. CDR3 in DNA: TGTGCCAGCAGCCAGCTTTATAATTCACCCCTCCACTTT.

This rearrangement joins TRBV3-1 to TRBJ2-7; D gene ambiguous. Germline V gene sequence: CDR1 LGHDT, CDR2 YNNKEL (reference sequence). The CDR3 loop spans 13 amino acids. V lost 0 bases, J lost 3 bases, and 6 bases lay in between. The CDR3 loop is CASSQEVGYEQYV. Here the CDR3 DNA reads TGTGCCAGCAGCCAAGAGGTCGGCTACGAGCAGTACGTC.

This chain joins TRBV6-2 or TRBV6-3 and TRBJ2-3; 11 positions match TRBD2. J gave up 4 bases and V 4 bases, and 7 bases lay outside the gene matches. The CDR3 consists of 16 residues. The V gene's germline CDR1 is MNHEY and CDR2 SVGEGT. For the CDR3, the DNA is TGTGCCAGCAGTTGGTCGACTAGCGGGGACTCAGATACGCAGTATTTT. Encoded protein: CASSWSTSGDSDTQYF.

The chain's CDR3 is CASSNWEKGYSPLHF. Written as DNA, the CDR3 is TGTGCCAGCAGCAACTGGGAGAAGGGGTATTCACCCCTCCACTTT. The rearrangement links TRBV7-9 to TRBJ1-6; a possible D gene is TRBD1 (5 bases). This CDR3 is 15 amino acids long. With 5 bases removed from V and 8 bases from J, the gap between germline ends came to 16 bases. The V gene's germline CDR1 is SEHNR and CDR2 FQNEAQ (reference sequence). Combining the CDR3 with reference TRBV7-9 and TRBJ1-6 gives the whole variable domain DTGVSQNPRHKITKRGQNVTFRCDPISEHNRLYWYRQTLGQGPEFLTYFQNEAQLEKSRLLSDRFSAERPKGSFSTLEIQRTEQGDSAMYLCASSNWEKGYSPLHFGNGTRLTVT.

V is TRBV2 and J is TRBJ2-7; D is ambiguous. With 1 base removed from V and 0 bases from J, the gap between germline ends came to 7 bases. The germline V gene encodes CDR1 SNHLY and CDR2 FYNNEI. The CDR3 has 14 residues. The CDR3 is CASSEGYSSYEQYF. The CDR3 region has the DNA TGTGCCAGCAGTGAAGGGTACTCCTCCTACGAGCAGTACTTC.

This clonotype was observed many times. The chain joins TRBV11-2 to TRBJ2-3; no clear D gene. Trimming removed 0 bases from V and 9 bases from J, with 7 bases in between. This CDR3 has 12 amino acids. CDR1 SGHAT and CDR2 FQNNGV come from the germline V gene. CDR3: CASSLDRVTQYF. CDR3 DNA: TGTGCCAGCAGCTTAGATCGTGTGACGCAGTATTTT. The full variable domain, rest sourced from reference TRBV11-2 and TRBJ2-3, is EAGVAQSPRYKIIEKRQSVAFWCNPISGHATLYWYQQILGQGPKLLIQFQNNGVVDDSQLPKDRFSAERLKGVDSTLKIQPAKLEDSAVYLCASSLDRVTQYFGPGTRLTVL.

The chain combines TRBV11-2 with TRBJ2-3; the match to TRBD2 covers 9 bases. This CDR3 contains 17 residues. Germline loops: CDR1 SGHAT, CDR2 FQNNGV. Germline trimming cut 2 bases from V and 0 bases from J; bases unmatched to any gene: 6. The CDR3 is CASSLRLAVTSTDTQYF. As DNA, the CDR3 is TGTGCCAGCAGCTTAAGACTAGCGGTTACTAGCACAGATACGCAGTATTTT.